The sequence of this T cell receptor beta chain was determined in a study of T-cell memory formation after mild COVID-19. For the study at large: Most TCR clusters belonged to a single donor.

This clonotype was detected many times. Its specificity is not known. Germline V gene data show CDR1 as SGHRS and CDR2 as YFSETQ. The CDR3 is made up of 14 amino acids. The V end was cut by 0 bases, the J end by 3 bases, with 7 bases between. Study-level findings and limits: Among CD4+ contracting clones, most were CM and EM, and CD8+ ones EMRA. Clones from the second wave (peaking day 37) had unconfirmed SARS-CoV-2 specificity.

TCR alpha and TCR beta cDNA libraries with sample barcodes and UMIs came from 5'RACE using constant-segment primers. One entry per CDR3 protein, called by TCRdb with MiXCR from the 5' RACE reads. The sample lists around 250,000 distinct CDR3 sequences, 15% to 20% occurring once. This chain links TRBV5-1 with TRBJ2-1, with D unclear. This sequence was found in a man younger than 35 who had mild COVID-19 (a few samples of this study predate the infection). Cell type and time point are not known. The specimen sequenced was PBMCs or a T cell subset sorted from them (not recorded which). In nucleotides, the CDR3 is TGCGCCAGCAGCTTGGCAGGAGACTACAATGAGCAGTTCTTC. Translation gives CASSLAGDYNEQFF. The whole variable domain, filled in from reference TRBV5-1 and TRBJ2-1, reads KAGVTQTPRYLIKTRGQQVTLSCSPISGHRSVSWYQQTPGQGLQFLFEYFSETQRNKGNFPGRFSGRQFSNSRSEMNVSTLELGDSALYLCASSLAGDYNEQFFGPGTRLTVL.